The clone carrying this T cell receptor (beta chain) is a singleton in its sample. The sample is drawn from a study of blood T cell repertoires in COVID-19. Study information: COVID-19 samples from acute and convalescent phases originated in the United States, Italy and Spain. The analysed material was cDNA or gDNA that came from T cells, B-cell-depleted T cells, or PBMCs.

This CDR3 has 12 residues. Trimming took 6 bases from V and 4 from J, leaving 9 bases between them. The recovered donors of Cohort 3 showed two negative PCRs, clearance, or symptom resolution. In the original processing: Reference gene primer amplification in the assay estimated nucleated cell counts. Method: immunoSEQ multiplex PCR; TCRdb's copy keeps in-frame clones and lacks some. V and J calls and clone size come straight from that table; D and trimming were deduced from the DNA. The sample holds roughly 300,000 clones, around 86% seen once. The V gene is TRBV12-3 or TRBV12-4, the J gene TRBJ1-1; D remains ambiguous. The TCR was taken from a woman aged 18-29 years who had recovered from COVID-19. What was sequenced was PBMCs or T cells enriched from blood (not recorded which). Here the CDR3 reads CASRHGPTEAFF. The CDR3 DNA follows: TGTGCCAGCAGGCACGGTCCCACTGAAGCTTTCTTT.